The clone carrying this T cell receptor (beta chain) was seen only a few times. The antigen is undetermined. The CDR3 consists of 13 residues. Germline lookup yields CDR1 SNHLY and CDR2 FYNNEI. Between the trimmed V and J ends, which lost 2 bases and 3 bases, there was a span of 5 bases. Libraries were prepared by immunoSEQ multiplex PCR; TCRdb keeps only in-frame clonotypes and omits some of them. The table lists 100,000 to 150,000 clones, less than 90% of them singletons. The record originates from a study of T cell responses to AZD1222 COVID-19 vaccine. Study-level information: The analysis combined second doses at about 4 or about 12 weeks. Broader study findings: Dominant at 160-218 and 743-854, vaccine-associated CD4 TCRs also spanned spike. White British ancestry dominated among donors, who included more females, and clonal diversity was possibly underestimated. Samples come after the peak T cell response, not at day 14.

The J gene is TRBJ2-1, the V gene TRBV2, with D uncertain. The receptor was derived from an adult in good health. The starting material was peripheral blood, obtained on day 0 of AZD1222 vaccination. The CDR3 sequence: CASSELGYNEQFF. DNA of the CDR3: TGTGCCAGCAGTGAACTAGGCTACAATGAGCAGTTCTTC.